This TCR beta chain was sequenced for a study of blood T cell repertoires in COVID-19 (dated by TCRdb to about 2020). About the study as a whole: Samples covering the acute and convalescent phases of COVID-19 were provided by collaborators in the United States, Italy and Spain. The material from the prospective study consisted of cDNA or gDNA derived from T cells, B-cell-depleted T cells, or PBMCs. The repertoires were made available in a free public database intended to serve as a resource for research on the immune response to SARS-CoV-2. Samples were obtained from the ongoing ImmuneRACE study (first 160 participants) and from 1,200 or so subjects provided by 6 global collaborators. Subjects who had been exposed to COVID-19, were actively infected with it, or had recovered from it provided the deeply sampled blood TCRbeta repertoires that made up the dataset. Sample metadata almost always included a de-identified subject ID, COVID-19 status, age in years and sex. Where HLA class I and class II types were available, the types were taken from metadata supplied by the sample provider, not from assay-based typing. Beyond this particular receptor, the publication reports: The amount of clinical and demographic metadata varied by source and participant and was provided uncurated.

Per the germline V gene, SGHTA is the CDR1 and FQGNSA is the CDR2. Reading from cysteine to phenylalanine, the CDR3 counts 14 amino acids. The sequence is cut down to CDR3 DNA, 42 bases in frame from base 1. Germline trimming: 4 bases from V, 7 bases from J; junction bases outside gene matches: 6. The immunoSEQ Assay, a bias-controlled multiplex PCR, was used to amplify TCRbeta CDR3 regions from genomic DNA. The original methods were these. The number of nucleated cells in each sample was estimated by amplification of reference gene primers within the assay. To quantify the absolute abundance of each unique TCRbeta CDR3 rearrangement, sequence reads were collapsed and filtered. Productive Simpson clonality was computed per sample as the square root of Simpson's diversity index over productive rearrangements. In TCRdb, the immuneACCESS table is reduced to in-frame sequences with V and J assigned. These tables do not hold every clone; where another copy was compared, an unresolved V gene accounts for under half, and the others remain unexplained. From that table come the V and J calls and clone size; the DNA was used to work out D and trimming. This sample lists 95,000 or so clones; around nine tenths were detected once. The biggest ten clones account for more than 1% of the sample.

The collaborating institutions used their own protocols to collect whole blood in K2EDTA tubes. For TCRbeta analysis, collaborator samples were shipped as frozen whole blood, as isolated PBMCs, or as DNA extracted from either sample type. Notes on this clone: Its antigen specificity is not known. The sample holds no much larger clone one base away, and base qualities are not on file.

The sample taken for sequencing was peripheral blood. Recombination linked TRBV7-2 to TRBJ2-1; TRBD2 matches 8 bases in the middle. This sequence was found in an older man with active or convalescent COVID-19. The bases are TGTGCCAGCAGCTCGGGAGGGCCCGGGAATGAGCAGTTCTTC. Its protein is CASSSGGPGNEQFF.